This passage covers 8 T cell receptor delta chains from one sample sequenced in a study of DNA immune sequencing with unique molecular identifiers (dated by TCRdb to the early 2020s). Libraries came from multiplex PCR. The sample was run on an Illumina MiniSeq. A 32-plex assay amplified the genomic DNA, with primers for all 8 TRDV and 4 TRDJ genes spanning the CDR3. During approximately 3 cycles of barcoding PCR, a 12-nucleotide UMI was attached, and a second PCR using Illumina adapter primers followed. TCRdb reprocessed the public reads with the caller CATT; rows with the same DNA were merged afterwards. In all, the sample holds several hundred delta-chain clones, and roughly 30% of those were seen once. The top ten clones comprise over 60% of the sample. Material: gamma-delta T cells from PBMCs. These TCRs come from a human donor in good health.

In this sample, this clone turned up a few times. This likely came from a read error, as a far larger clone is one base away. V usage is TRDV1 and J usage is TRDJ1; D possibly corresponds to TRDD3 (8 bases). With 8 bases removed from V and 0 bases from J, the gap between germline ends came to 40 bases. The CDR3 runs 23 residues. CDR1 and CDR2 (germline): TSWWSYY, QGS. CDR3 nucleotide sequence: TGTGCTCTTTGGTCCCCTTCCCTTCCTCTCTACTGGGGGCTCGCCTTGTACACCGATAAACTCATCTTT. The encoded protein is CALWSPSLPLYWGLALYTDKLIF.

As regards this clone: This probably arose from a read error, given a far larger clone one base away. Other DNA sequences in the same sample also yield this CDR3. The chain has TRDV1 and TRDJ1, with TRDD3 matching over 8 bases. Germline lookup yields CDR1 TSWWSYY and CDR2 QGS. Trimming took 0 bases from V and 8 from J; bases not matched to a gene: 32. The CDR3 runs 23 residues. The CDR3 DNA reads TGTGCTCTTGGGGAACTAGTCACGCCTTCTTCCGGGGGATATCCCATTGTCTGCGAAAAACTCATCTTT. This encodes CALGELVTPSSGGYPIVCEKLIF.

This clone was seen once. TCRdb pairs this DNA with a much larger clone's protein that differs at residue 13, likely a read error; the protein shown was translated from the DNA. The V gene is TRDV1, the J gene TRDJ1, with a possible D match to TRDD2 (5 bases). CDR1 TSWWSYY and CDR2 QGS come from the germline V gene. V lost 0 bases, J lost 8 bases, and 40 bases lay in between. The length of the CDR3 is 23 residues. CDR3 amino acids: CALGELVTPSSGRYPIFCEKLIF. CDR3 nucleotide sequence: TGTGCTCTTGGGGAACTAGTCACGCCTTCTTCCGGGCGATATCCCATTTTCTGCGAAAAACTCATCTTT.

About this clone: A far larger clone is just one base off, so this is likely a read error. Other DNA variants within this sample encode the same CDR3. The CDR3 reads CACDTVSLRSSWDTRQMFF. CDR3 sequence (DNA): TGTGCCTGTGACACCGTGTCCCTCAGGAGCTCCTGGGACACCCGACAGATGTTTTTC. This chain connects TRDV2 to TRDJ3; D gene unclear. The CDR3 totals 19 residues. Germline V gene sequence: CDR1 GEAIGNYY, CDR2 EKD. V lost 0 bases to trimming and J lost 0 bases, with 14 bases between them.

Concerning this clone itself: TCRdb attributes to this sequence the protein of a much larger clone, which differs from the DNA translation at residue 6; a read error is likely, and the protein displayed is translated from the DNA. This chain joins TRDV1 and TRDJ1, with D perhaps TRDD3 (6 bases). Per germline, CDR1 TSWWSYY and CDR2 QGS. Trimming took off 2 bases at V and 3 bases at J, with 28 bases between the two ends. The CDR3 loop spans 20 amino acids. The CDR3 DNA is TGTGCTCTTGGGGAATTCCGGCCTTTCTGGGGTCCCTGGCGGGCCGATAAACTCATCTTT. Translating it yields CALGEFRPFWGPWRADKLIF.

This clone ranks as large (0.1 to 1%). The gene calls are TRDV3 and TRDJ1, with a possible D match to TRDD3 (5 bases). The CDR3 has 19 amino acids. The ends were cut back, 3 bases at V and 0 bases at J, with 29 bases in the middle. Germline values: CDR1 TVYSNPD, CDR2 GDNSRS (reference sequence). CDR3: CAFVPRPGGDRMYTDKLIF. CDR3 bases: TGTGCCTTCGTACCCCGTCCTGGTGGGGACCGCATGTACACCGATAAACTCATCTTT. Variable domain in full (rest from reference TRDV3 and TRDJ1): CDKVTQSSPDQTVASGSEVVLLCTYDTVYSNPDLFWYRIRPDYSFQFVFYGDNSRSEGADFTQGRFSVKHILTQKAFHLVISPVRTEDSATYYCAFVPRPGGDRMYTDKLIFGKGTRVTVEP.

As to this clone: A far larger clone lies a single base away; this is likely a read error. V is TRDV2 and J is TRDJ3; a possible D gene is TRDD3 (5 bases). Germline assignment: CDR1 GEAIGNYY and CDR2 EKD. This CDR3 contains 19 residues. CDR3 nucleotide sequence: TGTGCCTGTGACACCGTGTCCCTCCGGAGCTCCTGGGACAACCGACAGATGTTTTTC. This encodes CACDTVSLRSSWDNRQMFF.

A word on this clone: A read error is the likely source, as a far larger clone sits one nucleotide away. The chain has TRDV2 and TRDJ2, with 9 bases lining up with TRDD3. The J call could be wrong; TRDJ1 is a better fit for the DNA end. This CDR3 is 17 amino acids long. Germline assignment: CDR1 GEAIGNYY and CDR2 EKD. The CDR3 here is CACDLIPPGGSTDKLIF. The CDR3 DNA sequence: TGTGCCTGTGACCTTATACCCCCTGGGGGATCGACCGATAAACTCATCTTT.